This T cell receptor beta chain came from a study of cytotoxic CD8 clonotypes in ibrutinib-treated CLL (dated by TCRdb to about 2021). Describing the broader study: In this cohort, around 14 patients were treatment-naive and under 13 were relapsed/refractory, while about 18 had unmutated IGHV. Responses were partial in approximately 24 patients and complete in 2; after median approximately 67 months follow-up, about 14 stayed in remission and some twelve progressed. The response samples were drawn at a median of approximately twelve months into treatment, with a range of roughly 6 to 40 months. An average of approximately 260,000 productive templates and roughly 94,000 productive rearrangements was obtained per sample. Every remission and progressive disease sample was obtained while ibrutinib was still being received by the patients. Of the approximately 91 people in the trial, 26 had longitudinal samples available. Cryopreserved peripheral blood mononuclear cells were obtained before treatment, at response, and at either sustained remission or disease progression.

Each clonotype received, on average, 10x coverage in deep resolution sequencing performed on a MiSeq, where the target depth lay between 1 in 1 million and 1 in 200,000 T cells. TCR beta libraries were generated with the immunoSEQ hsTCRB Kit. The source study handled its data this way. ImmunoSEQ Data Assistant and ImmunoSEQ Analyzer were used for data analysis, and V, D and J genes were assigned according to IMGT definitions. Clonality, with values ranging from 0 to 1, was calculated as one minus the normalized Shannon entropy of productive rearrangement frequencies. Public clonotype analysis was restricted to overrepresented clonotypes comprising at least 0.05% of each patient's repertoire. About twelve repertoires from age-matched healthy donors, obtained from immuneACCESS, served as clonality controls. In its TCRdb copy, this immuneACCESS table keeps in-frame sequences only and misses some clones. Where compared with another copy, unresolved V genes explain less than half of these, and the others have no known cause. V and J calls plus clone size are reproduced from that table; the DNA served to infer D and trimming. Present in this sample are approximately 91,000 clones, around 75% of which were seen just once. The top ten clonotypes cover roughly 4.8% of the sample.

General conclusions and limits of the study: At ibrutinib response clonality went up, during sustained remission it held steady, and at progression it dropped back toward baseline. Public clonotypes were rare and either contracted or stayed stable during treatment, and the rise in clonality at ibrutinib response reflected the expansion of private clonotypes. At baseline, clonality was higher than in age-matched healthy donors and showed a strong correlation with circulating CD8+ T-cell counts. Sampling times were not matched between sustained-remission and progressing patients, and lymph node repertoires were not studied.

Sample time point, as interpreted from the label and publication: approximately 11 months on ibrutinib. For TCR beta library preparation, approximately 2 micrograms of genomic DNA were extracted from the cryopreserved PBMCs. Longitudinal blood samples from CLL patients on ibrutinib monotherapy were analyzed using high-throughput TCR beta sequencing. Patients were enrolled in a phase 2 open-label single-center ibrutinib monotherapy trial. Note on this clone: There is no known antigen for this receptor. Base qualities are not provided; no much larger clone lies one nucleotide away.

The specimen comprised PBMCs, sampled after 12 months of ibrutinib treatment. This clonotype was sampled from a human donor with chronic lymphocytic leukemia.

The CDR3 is CASSSWTGVEAFF. The DNA sequence follows: TGTGCCAGCAGCTCCTGGACAGGGGTCGAAGCTTTCTTT. The chain uses TRBV7-8 and TRBJ1-1, with 9 junctional bases fitting TRBD1. There are 13 amino acids in the CDR3, from cysteine to phenylalanine inclusive. Of the read, only the CDR3 DNA is kept; its 39 bases are in frame from base 1. The germline V gene specifies SGHVS as CDR1 and FQNEAQ as CDR2. For this chain, trimming is 4 bases at the V end and 8 bases at the J end, and the number of junction bases without a gene match is 5.